These 21 T cell receptor beta chains were all obtained from the same sample, sequenced in a study of cytomegalovirus exposure and HLA in healthy donors. Primers for the PCR totalled 60 Vbeta and 13 Jbeta. Profiling relied on immunoSEQ multiplex PCR, and the TCRdb table lists in-frame clones only, not all of them. Altogether roughly 180,000 clones are present, approximately 85% being singletons, with the ten largest covering about a tenth. The specimen sequenced was PBMCs. All receptors come from a man between 18 and 35 years old in good health and CMV-seropositive.

This rearrangement joins TRBV12-5 to TRBJ1-3; D gene unclear. CDR1 is LGHNT, CDR2 FRNRAP, per germline. This CDR3 contains 15 residues. V gave up 5 bases and J gave up 0 bases, with 11 bases separating them. The CDR3 loop reads CASGLRRSSGNTIYF. The DNA for the CDR3 is TGTGCTAGTGGTCTCAGGCGATCCTCTGGAAACACCATATATTTT.

The chain couples TRBV7-2 to TRBJ2-7; 11 bases match TRBD2. Per the germline V gene, CDR1 is SGHTA and CDR2 is FQGNSA. This CDR3 contains 16 residues. V was clipped by 4 bases and J by 3 bases; unmatched bases: 8. As DNA, the CDR3 is TGTGCCAGCAGCTCAACCCTAGCGGGGGGTCTCTACGAGCAGTACTTC. Its protein product is CASSSTLAGGLYEQYF.

The chain carries TRBV14 and TRBJ2-3; tentative D call: TRBD1 (5 bases). V gave up 0 bases and J gave up 2 bases, with 27 bases separating them. The CDR3 covers 21 residues. The germline V gene has CDR1 SGHDN and CDR2 FVKESK. The CDR3 loop is CASSQDLEAEFWGIVTDTQYF. The CDR3 DNA reads as TGTGCCAGCAGCCAAGATCTTGAGGCAGAATTTTGGGGCATTGTCACAGATACGCAGTATTTT.

V gene TRBV7-2 combines with J gene TRBJ1-3, with D tentatively TRBD1 (5 bases). Trimming took off 5 bases at V and 1 base at J, with 15 bases between the two ends. The CDR3 is made up of 16 amino acids. Looked up from germline, CDR1 is SGHTA and CDR2 is FQGNSA. The CDR3 is CASSGVRAKSGNTIYF. DNA of the CDR3: TGTGCCAGCAGCGGAGTCAGGGCAAAATCTGGAAACACCATATATTTT.

The V gene is TRBV18, the J gene TRBJ2-2, with TRBD1 as a possible D gene (6 bases). The CDR3 is 16 amino acids. Trimming took 0 bases from V and 0 from J, leaving 8 bases between them. Germline assignment: CDR1 KGHSH and CDR2 LQKENI. CDR3 region: CASSPPDSSNTGELFF. CDR3 nucleotide sequence: TGTGCCAGCTCACCACCGGACAGTTCGAACACCGGGGAGCTGTTTTTT.

The chain carries TRBV4-1 and TRBJ1-1; D is unclear. Germline assignment: CDR1 MGHRA and CDR2 YSYEKL. Trimming removed 4 bases from V and 11 bases from J, with 20 bases in between. The CDR3 consists of 14 residues. CDR3 sequence (DNA): TGCGCCAGCAGCCCCATTCTCAAACAGCGGGAGGCTTTCTTT. Translation: CASSPILKQREAFF.

This rearrangement joins TRBV4-1 to TRBJ1-2, with 7 bases that match TRBD1. The CDR3 consists of 16 residues. Germline V gene lookup returns CDR1 MGHRA and CDR2 YSYEKL. V gave up 4 bases and J gave up 3 bases; unmatched junction bases: 11. CDR3 sequence reads: CASSRIRQGGDYGYTF. The CDR3 DNA is TGCGCCAGCAGCCGGATAAGACAGGGTGGGGACTATGGCTACACCTTC.

This sequence joins TRBV9 and TRBJ2-1; 13 bases line up with TRBD2. Germline V gives CDR1 SGDLS, CDR2 YYNGEE. The V gene end was trimmed by 6 bases and the J gene end by 3 bases; junction bases not matched to a gene: 9. The CDR3 loop spans 17 amino acids. CDR3 sequence: CASTYDGTSGDYNEQFF. The CDR3 DNA is TGTGCCAGCACCTACGATGGGACTAGCGGGGACTACAATGAGCAGTTCTTC.

This chain joins TRBV7-9 and TRBJ2-7, with D uncertain. Germline values: CDR1 SEHNR, CDR2 FQNEAQ (reference sequence). The length of the CDR3 is 13 residues. V gave up 5 bases and J gave up 0 bases, with 8 bases separating them. The CDR3 is CASSPRSSYEQYF. The CDR3 DNA reads as TGTGCCAGCAGCCCGCGGAGCTCCTACGAGCAGTACTTC.

The chain has TRBV19 and TRBJ2-1, with 10 bases fitting TRBD1. V gave up 5 bases and J gave up 13 bases; unmatched junction bases: 5. Germline V gene lookup returns CDR1 LNHDA and CDR2 SQIVND (reference sequence). The CDR3 length is 12 residues. CDR3 DNA: TGTGCCAGTAGTCCGGGGACAGGGGAACAGTTCTTC. Translation: CASSPGTGEQFF.

The CDR3: CATLRTQYF. DNA for the CDR3: TGTGCCACCCTGAGGACCCAGTACTTC. V gene TRBV10-3 combines with J gene TRBJ2-5; the D is unclear. The CDR3 is made up of 9 amino acids. The V end was cut by 10 bases, the J end by 7 bases, with 7 bases between. CDR1 ENHRY and CDR2 SYGVKD come from the germline V gene.

The CDR3 DNA reads TGTGCCTGGAGTGTTCAACCCGGGGGGTCTTATGAGACCCAGTACTTC. Amino acids: CAWSVQPGGSYETQYF. This chain links TRBV30 with TRBJ2-5, with 7 bases identical to TRBD2. Per germline, CDR1 GTSNPN and CDR2 SVGIG (reference sequence). The V gene end was trimmed by 0 bases and the J gene end by 5 bases; junction bases not matched to a gene: 12. The CDR3 has 16 amino acids.

The J gene is TRBJ2-5, the V gene TRBV7-6; a weak D match, TRBD1 (6 bases). Trimming removed 6 bases at V and 1 base at J, with 15 bases between. The germline CDR1 and CDR2 sequences are SGHVS and FNYEAQ. The CDR3 spans 15 residues. In DNA, the CDR3 is TGTGCCAGCAGACCAACTGGCAGGGGCCAAGAGACCCAGTACTTC. Encoded protein: CASRPTGRGQETQYF.

The gene calls are TRBV19 and TRBJ2-3; TRBD1 is a possible D gene (6 bases). The CDR3 is 13 amino acids. V was pared by 3 bases and J by 3 bases, with 7 bases between. Per germline, CDR1 LNHDA and CDR2 SQIVND (reference sequence). DNA of the CDR3: TGTGCCAGTAGTATGCAGGGGACAGATACGCAGTATTTT. Its protein is CASSMQGTDTQYF.

This clone was seen a few times. This chain uses TRBV5-1 with TRBJ2-5; the D gene is possibly TRBD2 (5 bases). The germline V gene has CDR1 SGHRS and CDR2 YFSETQ. Trimming took off 0 bases at V and 4 bases at J, with 13 bases between the two ends. This CDR3 region has 15 residues. The DNA for the CDR3 is TGCGCCAGCAGCTTGGGAACTCGGGGAGCAGAGACCCAGTACTTC. The encoded protein is CASSLGTRGAETQYF.

This clone has more than one count but fewer than ten. The chain has TRBV14 and TRBJ1-1, with D possibly being TRBD1 (6 bases). This CDR3 region has 15 residues. Deletions cut 4 bases from V and 6 bases from J, with 18 bases between. Germline CDR1 reads SGHDN; CDR2 reads FVKESK. The CDR3 is CASSRQGMSGAEAFF. CDR3 DNA: TGTGCCAGCAGCCGCCAGGGGATGAGTGGCGCTGAAGCTTTCTTT.

The genes are TRBV27 and TRBJ1-3, with TRBD1 as a possible D gene (6 bases). Trimming pared 4 bases from V and 3 bases from J, leaving 16 bases between. This CDR3 has 16 residues. The germline gives CDR1 MNHEY, CDR2 SMNVEV (reference sequence). CDR3 bases: TGTGCCAGCAGTTCACTCACAGGGCTTTATGGAAACACCATATATTTT. It codes for CASSSLTGLYGNTIYF.

The V and J genes are TRBV5-7 and TRBJ1-2; D is undetermined. TRBV5-7 is marked as an open reading frame, function uncertain. The germline V and J ends were trimmed by 6 bases and 5 bases, with 17 bases remaining between them. This CDR3 has 14 amino acids. The CDR3: CASTRGVLTYGYTF. The CDR3 DNA is TGTGCCAGCACCAGAGGAGTTCTGACGTATGGCTACACCTTC.

The chain recombines TRBV27 with TRBJ1-6; possible D gene TRBD1, 5 bases. Germline V gene data show CDR1 as MNHEY and CDR2 as SMNVEV (reference sequence). The CDR3 sequence is 17 residues long. V lost 2 bases and J lost 1, with 12 bases in between. The CDR3 sequence: CASSLLSAGSYNSPLHF. The CDR3 nucleotides are TGTGCCAGCAGTTTACTCTCGGCAGGGTCCTATAATTCACCCCTCCACTTT.

The V gene is TRBV10-3, the J gene TRBJ2-5; 8 positions agree with TRBD1. Germline lookup yields CDR1 ENHRY and CDR2 SYGVKD. V was pared by 6 bases and J by 5 bases, with 8 bases of the junction left unmatched. The CDR3 runs 14 residues. The CDR3 spells CAIRDREDKETQYF. For the CDR3, the DNA is TGTGCCATCAGGGACAGGGAGGATAAGGAGACCCAGTACTTC.

The chain is built from TRBV4-1 and TRBJ2-3; 7 bases match TRBD2. This CDR3 is built from 18 residues. J gave up 11 bases and V 1 base, and 21 bases lay outside the gene matches. Looked up from germline, CDR1 is MGHRA and CDR2 is YSYEKL. The CDR3 nucleotides are TGCGCCAGCAGCCAAGTAATTTTCGGGACTATCAACGGCCTGGGGCAGTATTTT. It codes for CASSQVIFGTINGLGQYF.